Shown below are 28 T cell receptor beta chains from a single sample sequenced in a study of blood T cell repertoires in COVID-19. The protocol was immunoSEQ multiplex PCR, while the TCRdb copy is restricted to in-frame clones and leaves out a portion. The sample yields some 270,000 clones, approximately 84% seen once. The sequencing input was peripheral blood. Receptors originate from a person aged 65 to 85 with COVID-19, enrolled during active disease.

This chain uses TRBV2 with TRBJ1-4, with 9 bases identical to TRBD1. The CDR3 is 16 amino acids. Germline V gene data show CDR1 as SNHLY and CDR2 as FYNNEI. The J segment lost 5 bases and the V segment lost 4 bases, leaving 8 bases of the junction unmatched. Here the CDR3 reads CASSVEPGQGNEKLFF. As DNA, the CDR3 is TGTGCCAGCAGTGTAGAGCCGGGACAGGGAAATGAAAAACTGTTTTTT.

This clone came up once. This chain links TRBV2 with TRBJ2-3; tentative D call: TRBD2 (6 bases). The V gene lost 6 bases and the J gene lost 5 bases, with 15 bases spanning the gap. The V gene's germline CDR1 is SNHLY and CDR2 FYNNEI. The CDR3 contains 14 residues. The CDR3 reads CASRGGSRIDTQYF. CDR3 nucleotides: TGTGCCAGCAGAGGAGGGAGCAGGATAGATACGCAGTATTTT.

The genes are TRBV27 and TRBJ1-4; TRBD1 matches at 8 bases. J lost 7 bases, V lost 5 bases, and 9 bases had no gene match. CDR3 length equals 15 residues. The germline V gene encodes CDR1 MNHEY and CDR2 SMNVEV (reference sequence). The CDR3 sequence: CASSTYRGEVEKLFF. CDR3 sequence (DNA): TGTGCCAGCAGTACCTACAGGGGGGAGGTTGAAAAACTGTTTTTT.

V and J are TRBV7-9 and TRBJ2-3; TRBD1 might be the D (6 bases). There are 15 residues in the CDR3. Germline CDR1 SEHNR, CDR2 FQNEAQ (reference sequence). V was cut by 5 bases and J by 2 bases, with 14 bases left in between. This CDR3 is CASSLEWGPTDTQYF. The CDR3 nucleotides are TGTGCCAGCAGCCTAGAGTGGGGGCCCACAGATACGCAGTATTTT.

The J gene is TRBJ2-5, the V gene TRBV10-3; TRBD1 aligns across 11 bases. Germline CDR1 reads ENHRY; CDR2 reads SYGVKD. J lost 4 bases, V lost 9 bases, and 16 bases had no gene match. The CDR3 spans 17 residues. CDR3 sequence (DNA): TGTGCCATAAGGCCCAGCGTTGGACAGGGGGCACGAGAGACCCAGTACTTC. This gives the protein CAIRPSVGQGARETQYF.

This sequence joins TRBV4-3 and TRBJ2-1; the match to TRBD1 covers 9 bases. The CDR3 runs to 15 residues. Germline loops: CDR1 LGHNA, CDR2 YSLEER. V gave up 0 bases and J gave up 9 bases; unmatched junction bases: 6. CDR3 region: CASSQDGTGSREQFF. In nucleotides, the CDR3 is TGCGCCAGCAGCCAAGACGGGACAGGGAGTCGTGAGCAGTTCTTC.

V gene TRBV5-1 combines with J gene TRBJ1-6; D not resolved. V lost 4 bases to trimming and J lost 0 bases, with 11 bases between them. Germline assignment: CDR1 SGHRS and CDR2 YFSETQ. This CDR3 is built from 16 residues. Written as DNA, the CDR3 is TGCGCCAGCAGCACTGACACGAGCTCCTATAATTCACCCCTCCACTTT. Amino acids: CASSTDTSSYNSPLHF.

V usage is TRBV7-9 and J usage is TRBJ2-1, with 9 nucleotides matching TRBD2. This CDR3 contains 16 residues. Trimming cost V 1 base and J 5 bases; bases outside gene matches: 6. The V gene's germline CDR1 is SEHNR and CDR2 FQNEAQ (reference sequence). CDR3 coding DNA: TGTGCCAGCAGCTTAGGGGAGCGGGAGGACGACAATGAGCAGTTCTTC. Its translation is CASSLGEREDDNEQFF. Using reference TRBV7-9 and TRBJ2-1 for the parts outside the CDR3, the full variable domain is DTGVSQNPRHKITKRGQNVTFRCDPISEHNRLYWYRQTLGQGPEFLTYFQNEAQLEKSRLLSDRFSAERPKGSFSTLEIQRTEQGDSAMYLCASSLGEREDDNEQFFGPGTRLTVL.

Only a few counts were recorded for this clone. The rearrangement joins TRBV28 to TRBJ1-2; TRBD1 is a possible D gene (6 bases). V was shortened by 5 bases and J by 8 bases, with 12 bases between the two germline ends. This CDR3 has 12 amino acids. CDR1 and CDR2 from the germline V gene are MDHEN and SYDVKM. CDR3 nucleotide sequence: TGTGCCAGCAGTCCGAGCGACAGGGGCTACACCTTC. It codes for CASSPSDRGYTF.

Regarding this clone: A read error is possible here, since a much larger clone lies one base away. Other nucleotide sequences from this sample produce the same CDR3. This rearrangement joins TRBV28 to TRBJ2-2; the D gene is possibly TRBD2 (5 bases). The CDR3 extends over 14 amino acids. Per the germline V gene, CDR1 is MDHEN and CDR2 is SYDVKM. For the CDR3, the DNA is TGTGCTAGCTCTCGAGGGTTGGACACCGGGGAGCTGTTTTTT. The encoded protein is CASSRGLDTGELFF.

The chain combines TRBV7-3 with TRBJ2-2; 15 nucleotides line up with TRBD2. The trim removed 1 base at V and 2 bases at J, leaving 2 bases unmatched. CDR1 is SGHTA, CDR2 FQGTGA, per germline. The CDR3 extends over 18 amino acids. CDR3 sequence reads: CASSLRGLAGGNTGELFF. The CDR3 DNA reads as TGTGCCAGCAGCTTAAGGGGACTAGCGGGGGGCAACACCGGGGAGCTGTTTTTT.

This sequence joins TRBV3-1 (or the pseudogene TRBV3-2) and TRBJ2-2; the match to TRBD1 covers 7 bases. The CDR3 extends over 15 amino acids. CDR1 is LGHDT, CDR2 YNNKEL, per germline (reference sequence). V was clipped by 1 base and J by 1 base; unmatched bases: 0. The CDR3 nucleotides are TGTGCCAGCAGCCAAGCAGGGGGGAACACCGGGGAGCTGTTTTTT. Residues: CASSQAGGNTGELFF.

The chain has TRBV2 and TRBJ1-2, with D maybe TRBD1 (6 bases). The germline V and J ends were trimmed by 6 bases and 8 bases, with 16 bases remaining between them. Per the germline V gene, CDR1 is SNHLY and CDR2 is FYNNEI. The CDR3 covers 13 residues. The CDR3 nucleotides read TGTGCCAGCAGCGCTACAGGGAGTAGCGGCTACACCTTC. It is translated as CASSATGSSGYTF.

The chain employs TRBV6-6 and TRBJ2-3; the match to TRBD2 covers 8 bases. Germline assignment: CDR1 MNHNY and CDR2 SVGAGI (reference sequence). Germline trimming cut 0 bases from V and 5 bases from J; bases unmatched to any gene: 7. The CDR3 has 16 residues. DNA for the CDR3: TGTGCCAGCAGTTACTCACACGGGGGGGGGAGAGATACGCAGTATTTT. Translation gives CASSYSHGGGRDTQYF.

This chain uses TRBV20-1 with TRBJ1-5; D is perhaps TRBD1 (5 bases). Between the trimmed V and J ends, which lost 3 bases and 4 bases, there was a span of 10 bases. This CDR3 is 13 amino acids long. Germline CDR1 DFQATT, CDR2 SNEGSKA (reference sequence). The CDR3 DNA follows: TGCAGTGCTAGTACGACAGCAAATCAGCCCCAGCATTTT. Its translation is CSASTTANQPQHF.

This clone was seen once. CDR3 DNA sequence: TGTGCCAGTACCCACCACAACAGGGAGACTGAAGCTTTCTTT. Residues: CASTHHNRETEAFF. V gene TRBV19 combines with J gene TRBJ1-1; maybe TRBD1 (6 bases). Trimming took 7 bases from V and 5 from J, leaving 17 bases between them. The CDR3 covers 14 residues. Germline CDR1 reads LNHDA; CDR2 reads SQIVND (reference sequence).

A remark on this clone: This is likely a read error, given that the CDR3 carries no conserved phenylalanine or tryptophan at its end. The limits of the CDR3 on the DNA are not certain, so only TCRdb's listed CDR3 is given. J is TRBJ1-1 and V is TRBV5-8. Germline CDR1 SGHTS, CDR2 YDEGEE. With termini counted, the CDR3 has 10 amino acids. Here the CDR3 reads CASSLTSFNR.

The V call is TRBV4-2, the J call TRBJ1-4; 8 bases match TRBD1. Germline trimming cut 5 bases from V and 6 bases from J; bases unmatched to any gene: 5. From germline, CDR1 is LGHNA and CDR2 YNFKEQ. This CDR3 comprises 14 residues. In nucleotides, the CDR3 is TGTGCCAGCAGCTTTACAGGGGGGGATGAAAAACTGTTTTTT. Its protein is CASSFTGGDEKLFF.

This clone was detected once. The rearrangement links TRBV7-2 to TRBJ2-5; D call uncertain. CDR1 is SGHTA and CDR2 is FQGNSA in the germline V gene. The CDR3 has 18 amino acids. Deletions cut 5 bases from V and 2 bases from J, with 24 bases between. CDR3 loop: CASSQHPRPITIQETQYF. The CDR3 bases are TGTGCCAGCAGCCAACACCCTCGGCCCATAACTATACAAGAGACCCAGTACTTC.

The CDR3 sequence: CASSLAPGREGSYEQYF. In DNA, the CDR3 is TGTGCCAGCAGCTTGGCCCCCGGGCGGGAGGGCTCCTACGAGCAGTACTTC. The chain links TRBV5-4 to TRBJ2-7; 9 bases line up with TRBD2. In germline, CDR1 is SGHNT, CDR2 YYREEE (reference sequence). V was pared by 0 bases and J by 0 bases, with 7 bases of the junction left unmatched. The CDR3 sequence is 17 residues long.

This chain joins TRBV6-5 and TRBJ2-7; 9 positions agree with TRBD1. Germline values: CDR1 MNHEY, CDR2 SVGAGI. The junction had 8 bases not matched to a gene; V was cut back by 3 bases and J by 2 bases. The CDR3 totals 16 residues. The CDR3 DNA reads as TGTGCCAGCAGTTATCAGGTGGGGGACAGGGCCTACGAGCAGTACTTC. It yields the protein CASSYQVGDRAYEQYF.

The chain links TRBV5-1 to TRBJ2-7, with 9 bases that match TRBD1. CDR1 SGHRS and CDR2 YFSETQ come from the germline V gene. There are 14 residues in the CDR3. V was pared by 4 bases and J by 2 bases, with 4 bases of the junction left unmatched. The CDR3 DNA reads TGCGCCAGCAGCCACGGACAGGGGCCCTACGAGCAGTACTTC. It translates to CASSHGQGPYEQYF.

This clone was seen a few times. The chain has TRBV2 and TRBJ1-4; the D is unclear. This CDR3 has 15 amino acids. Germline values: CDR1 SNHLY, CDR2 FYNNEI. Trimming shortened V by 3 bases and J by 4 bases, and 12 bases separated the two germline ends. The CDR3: CASSEAGIGNEKLFF. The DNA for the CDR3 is TGTGCCAGCAGTGAGGCGGGAATTGGTAATGAAAAACTGTTTTTT.

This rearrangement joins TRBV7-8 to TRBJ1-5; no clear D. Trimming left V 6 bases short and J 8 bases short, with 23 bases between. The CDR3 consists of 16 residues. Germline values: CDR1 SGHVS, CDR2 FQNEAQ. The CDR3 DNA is TGTGCCAGCAGGCCGATTCAGGTGAACCCTGGTGAGCCCCAGCATTTT. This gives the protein CASRPIQVNPGEPQHF.

The CDR3 reads CASSEQSYNEQFF. CDR3 nucleotides: TGTGCCAGCAGTGAACAGTCTTACAATGAGCAGTTCTTC. The rearrangement uses TRBV2 and TRBJ2-1; unclear D gene. Trimming cost V 2 bases and J 4 bases, with 6 bases left between them. CDR1 is SNHLY and CDR2 is FYNNEI in the germline V gene. There are 13 residues in the CDR3.

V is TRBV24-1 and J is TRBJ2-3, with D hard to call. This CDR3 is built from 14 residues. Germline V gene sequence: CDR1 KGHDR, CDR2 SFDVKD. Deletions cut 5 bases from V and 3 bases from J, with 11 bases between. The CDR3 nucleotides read TGTGCCACCAGTGGCTTGTCTAGGACAGATACGCAGTATTTT. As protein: CATSGLSRTDTQYF.

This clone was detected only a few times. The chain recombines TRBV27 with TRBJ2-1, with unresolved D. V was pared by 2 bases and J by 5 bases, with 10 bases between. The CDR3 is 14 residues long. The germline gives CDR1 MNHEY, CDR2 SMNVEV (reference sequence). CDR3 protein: CASSLGLTHNEQFF. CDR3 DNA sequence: TGTGCCAGCAGTTTAGGTCTAACGCACAATGAGCAGTTCTTC.

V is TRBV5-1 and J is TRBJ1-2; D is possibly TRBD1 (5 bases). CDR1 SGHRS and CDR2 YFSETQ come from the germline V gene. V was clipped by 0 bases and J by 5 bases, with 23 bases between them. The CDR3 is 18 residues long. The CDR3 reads CASSLEFRGSVSRYGYTF. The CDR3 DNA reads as TGCGCCAGCAGCTTGGAATTTCGGGGGTCCGTATCTCGGTATGGCTACACCTTC.